These 8 T cell receptor beta chains originate from one sample sequenced in a study of CD8 T cells in Susac syndrome. Reverse transcription of about 0.45 to 1 ug RNA was carried out with random hexamers. TCRdb re-analysed the immunoSEQ multiplex PCR reads in MiXCR, keeping a single row per CDR3 protein. The table has approximately 260,000 distinct CDR3 sequences, almost 97% seen once. Sequencing was performed on CD4+ T cells from PBMCs. These receptor sequences come from a human donor with Susac syndrome.

This clonotype was recorded only once. The V and J genes are TRBV29-1 and TRBJ2-6; D call uncertain. The CDR3 sequence is 14 residues long. The germline gives CDR1 SQVTM, CDR2 ANQGSEA. V gave up 2 bases and J gave up 1 base, with 6 bases separating them. The CDR3: CSVERFSGANVLTF. Written as DNA, the CDR3 is TGCAGCGTTGAACGATTTTCTGGGGCCAACGTCCTGACTTTC. The full variable domain, completed using reference TRBV29-1 and TRBJ2-6, is SAVISQKPSRDICQRGTSLTIQCQVDSQVTMMFWYRQQPGQSLTLIATANQGSEATYESGFVIDKFPISRPNLTFSTLTVSNMSPEDSSIYLCSVERFSGANVLTFGAGSRLTVL.

The chain has TRBV20-1 and TRBJ2-5; the D is unclear. CDR3 length equals 13 residues. CDR1 is DFQATT, CDR2 SNEGSKA, per germline (reference sequence). Trimming removed 8 bases at V and 4 bases at J, with 17 bases between. The CDR3 sequence is CSTRVGNGETQYF. In DNA, the CDR3 is TGCAGTACAAGGGTGGGGAACGGAGAGACCCAGTACTTC.

The chain combines TRBV4-1 with TRBJ1-4; D is possibly TRBD1 (5 bases). From germline, CDR1 is MGHRA and CDR2 YSYEKL. Trimming shortened V by 0 bases and J by 6 bases, and 8 bases separated the two germline ends. CDR3 length: 14 amino acids. CDR3: CASSQDPGDEKLFF. The DNA of the CDR3 is TGCGCCAGCAGCCAAGATCCGGGGGATGAAAAACTGTTTTTT.

The chain couples TRBV29-1 to TRBJ2-5; D is possibly TRBD2 (6 bases). The germline V and J ends were trimmed by 6 bases and 0 bases, with 11 bases remaining between them. CDR3 size: 13 residues. Germline CDR1 and CDR2: SQVTM and ANQGSEA. For the CDR3, the DNA is TGCAGCGTGGGAGGATCCTACCAAGAGACCCAGTACTTC. It encodes CSVGGSYQETQYF.

The rearrangement links TRBV19 to TRBJ1-5; a possible D gene is TRBD1 (5 bases). Deletions cut 5 bases from V and 5 bases from J, with 7 bases between. Germline V gene lookup returns CDR1 LNHDA and CDR2 SQIVND (reference sequence). This CDR3 is built from 12 residues. The CDR3 bases are TGTGCCAGTAGTGCCAGGGATCAGCCCCAGCATTTT. It encodes CASSARDQPQHF. Complete variable domain (other parts from reference TRBV19 and TRBJ1-5): DGGITQSPKYLFRKEGQNVTLSCEQNLNHDAMYWYRQDPGQGLRLIYYSQIVNDFQKGDIAEGYSVSREKKESFPLTVTSAQKNPTAFYLCASSARDQPQHFGDGTRLSIL.

CDR3 in amino acids: CAWSVRSGPLNNEQFF. DNA of the CDR3: TGTGCCTGGAGTGTACGGAGCGGCCCCTTAAACAATGAGCAGTTCTTC. The chain uses TRBV30 and TRBJ2-1, with a weak D call TRBD2 (5 bases). Trimming left V 0 bases short and J 5 bases short, with 17 bases between. Germline V CDR1 and CDR2: GTSNPN, SVGIG (reference sequence). The CDR3 sequence is 16 residues long.

This CDR3 is CASSLQGYGYTF. CDR3 nucleotides: TGTGCCAGCAGTTTACAGGGGTATGGCTACACCTTC. The V gene is TRBV28, the J gene TRBJ1-2; weak D call: TRBD1 (6 bases). This CDR3 contains 12 residues. The V gene's germline CDR1 is MDHEN and CDR2 SYDVKM. Trimming removed 2 bases at V and 5 bases at J, with 6 bases between.

The V gene is TRBV28, the J gene TRBJ2-7; the match to TRBD1 covers 9 bases. V dropped 6 bases and J dropped 7; count of bases not matched to a gene: 13. Germline values: CDR1 MDHEN, CDR2 SYDVKM. CDR3 size: 15 residues. The DNA of the CDR3 is TGTGCCAGCAGCGATCCGGGACAGGGATTACGGGAGCAGTACTTC. It is translated as CASSDPGQGLREQYF.